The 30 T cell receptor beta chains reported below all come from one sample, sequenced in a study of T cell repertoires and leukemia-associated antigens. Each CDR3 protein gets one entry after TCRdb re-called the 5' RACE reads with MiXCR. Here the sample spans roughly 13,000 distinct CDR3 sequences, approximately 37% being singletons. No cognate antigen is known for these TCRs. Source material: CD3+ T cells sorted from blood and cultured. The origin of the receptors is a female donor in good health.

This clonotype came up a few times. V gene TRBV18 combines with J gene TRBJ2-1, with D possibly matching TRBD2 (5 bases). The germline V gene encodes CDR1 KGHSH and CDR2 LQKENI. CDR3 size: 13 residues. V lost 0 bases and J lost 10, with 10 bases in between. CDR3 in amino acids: CASSPPGVWEQFF. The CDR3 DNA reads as TGTGCCAGCTCACCACCGGGAGTTTGGGAGCAGTTCTTC. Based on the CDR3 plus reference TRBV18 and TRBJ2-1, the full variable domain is NAGVMQNPRHLVRRRGQEARLRCSPMKGHSHVYWYRQLPEEGLKFMVYLQKENIIDESGMPKERFSAEFPKEGPSILRIQQVVRGDSAAYFCASSPPGVWEQFFGPGTRLTVL.

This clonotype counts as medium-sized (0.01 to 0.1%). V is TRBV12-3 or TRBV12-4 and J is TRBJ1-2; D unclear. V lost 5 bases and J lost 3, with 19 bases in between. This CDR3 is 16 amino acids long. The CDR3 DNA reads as TGTGCCAGCAGTCCCTCAGAAGGCGCCTGGGACTATGGCTACACCTTC. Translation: CASSPSEGAWDYGYTF.

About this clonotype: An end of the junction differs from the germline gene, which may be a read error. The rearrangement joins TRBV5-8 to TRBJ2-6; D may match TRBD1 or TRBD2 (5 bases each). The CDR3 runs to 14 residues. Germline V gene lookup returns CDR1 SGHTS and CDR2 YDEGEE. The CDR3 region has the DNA TGTGCCAGCAGCGCCCGGGACGGGGATTTAGTCCTGACCTTC. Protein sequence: CASSARDGDLVLTF.

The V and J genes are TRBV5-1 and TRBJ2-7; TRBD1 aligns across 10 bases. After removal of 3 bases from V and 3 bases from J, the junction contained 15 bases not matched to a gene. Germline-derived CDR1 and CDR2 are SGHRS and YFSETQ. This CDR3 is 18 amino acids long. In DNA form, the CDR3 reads TGCGCCAGCAGCTCCTGGACAGGGGGTCGAGTACTAGTCTACGAGCAGTACTTC. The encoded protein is CASSSWTGGRVLVYEQYF.

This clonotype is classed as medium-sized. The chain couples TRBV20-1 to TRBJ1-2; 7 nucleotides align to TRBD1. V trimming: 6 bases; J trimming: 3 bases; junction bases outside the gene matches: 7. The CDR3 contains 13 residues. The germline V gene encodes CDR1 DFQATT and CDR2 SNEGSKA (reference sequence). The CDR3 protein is CSANSQGYYGYTF. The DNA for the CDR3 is TGCAGTGCAAACTCACAGGGGTACTATGGCTACACCTTC.

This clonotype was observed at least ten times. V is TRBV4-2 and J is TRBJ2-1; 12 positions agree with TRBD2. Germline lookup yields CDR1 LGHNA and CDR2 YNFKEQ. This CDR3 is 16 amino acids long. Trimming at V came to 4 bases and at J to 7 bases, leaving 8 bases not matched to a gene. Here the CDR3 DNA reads TGTGCCAGCAGCCCTCGGACTAGCGGGAATTTTAATGAGCAGTTCTTC. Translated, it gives CASSPRTSGNFNEQFF.

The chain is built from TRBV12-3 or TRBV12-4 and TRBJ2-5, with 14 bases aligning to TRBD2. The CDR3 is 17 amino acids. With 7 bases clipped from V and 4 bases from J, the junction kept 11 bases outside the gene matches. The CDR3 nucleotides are TGTGCCAGCATGAGAGGGACTAGCGGGAGTGGGCTAGAGACCCAGTACTTC. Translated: CASMRGTSGSGLETQYF.

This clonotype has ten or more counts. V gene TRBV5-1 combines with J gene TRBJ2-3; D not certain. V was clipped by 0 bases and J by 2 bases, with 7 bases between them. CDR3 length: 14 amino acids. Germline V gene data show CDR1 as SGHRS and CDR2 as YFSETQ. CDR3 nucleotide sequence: TGCGCCAGCAGCTTGGGGGCCCACACAGATACGCAGTATTTT. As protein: CASSLGAHTDTQYF.

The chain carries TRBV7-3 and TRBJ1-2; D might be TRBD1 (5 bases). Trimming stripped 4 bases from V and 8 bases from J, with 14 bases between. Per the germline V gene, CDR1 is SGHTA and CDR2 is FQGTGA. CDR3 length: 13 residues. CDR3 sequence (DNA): TGTGCCAGCAGCTCCGAAACAGGAGACGGCTACACCTTC. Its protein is CASSSETGDGYTF.

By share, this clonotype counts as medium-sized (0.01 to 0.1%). CDR3 in DNA: TGTGCCACCAGCAGAGGTACTGGTACAGGCCCATCCTCTGGAAACACCATATATTTT. Translating gives CATSRGTGTGPSSGNTIYF. This chain connects TRBV15 to TRBJ1-3; a weak D match, TRBD1 (5 bases). Germline V CDR1 and CDR2: LNHNV, YYDKDF (reference sequence). This CDR3 spans 19 amino acids. Trimming removed 1 base at V and 0 bases at J, with 19 bases between.

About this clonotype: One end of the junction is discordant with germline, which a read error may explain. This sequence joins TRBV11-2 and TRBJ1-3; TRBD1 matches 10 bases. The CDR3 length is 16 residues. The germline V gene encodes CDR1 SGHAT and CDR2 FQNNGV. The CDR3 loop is CASSSWGQGTGNIIYF. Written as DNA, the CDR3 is TGTGCCAGCAGCTCCTGGGGACAGGGGACGGGAAACATCATATATTTT.

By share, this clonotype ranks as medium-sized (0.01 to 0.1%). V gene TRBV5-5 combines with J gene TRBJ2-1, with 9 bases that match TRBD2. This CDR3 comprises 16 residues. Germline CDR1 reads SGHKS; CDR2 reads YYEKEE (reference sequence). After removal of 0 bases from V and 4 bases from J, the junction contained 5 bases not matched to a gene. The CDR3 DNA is TGTGCCAGCAGCTTGGTAGTGACTAGCGGTTACAATGAGCAGTTCTTC. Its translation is CASSLVVTSGYNEQFF.

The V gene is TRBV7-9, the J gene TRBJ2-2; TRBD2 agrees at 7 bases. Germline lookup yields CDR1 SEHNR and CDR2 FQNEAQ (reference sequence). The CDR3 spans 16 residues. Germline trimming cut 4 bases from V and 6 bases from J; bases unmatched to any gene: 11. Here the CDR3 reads CASSYTAGVRAGELFF. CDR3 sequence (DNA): TGTGCCAGCAGCTACACCGCGGGAGTACGGGCCGGGGAGCTGTTTTTT.

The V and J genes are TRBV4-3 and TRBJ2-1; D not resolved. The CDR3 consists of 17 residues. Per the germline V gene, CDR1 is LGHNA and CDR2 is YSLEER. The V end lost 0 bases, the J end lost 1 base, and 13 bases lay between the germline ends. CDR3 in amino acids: CASSQDLERTSYNEQFF. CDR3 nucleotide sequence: TGCGCCAGCAGCCAAGATTTGGAGAGGACGTCCTACAATGAGCAGTTCTTC.

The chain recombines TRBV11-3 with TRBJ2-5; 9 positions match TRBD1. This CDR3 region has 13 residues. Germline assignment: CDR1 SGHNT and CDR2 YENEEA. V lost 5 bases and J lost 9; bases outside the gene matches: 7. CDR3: CASSGGTGPAQYF. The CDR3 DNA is TGTGCCAGCAGCGGCGGGACAGGGCCGGCCCAGTACTTC.

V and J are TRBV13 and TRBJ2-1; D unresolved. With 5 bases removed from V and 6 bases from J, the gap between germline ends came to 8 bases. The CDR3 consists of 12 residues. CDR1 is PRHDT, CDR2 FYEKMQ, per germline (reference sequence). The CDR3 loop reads CASSAPSNEQFF. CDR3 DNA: TGTGCCAGCAGCGCTCCCTCCAATGAGCAGTTCTTC.

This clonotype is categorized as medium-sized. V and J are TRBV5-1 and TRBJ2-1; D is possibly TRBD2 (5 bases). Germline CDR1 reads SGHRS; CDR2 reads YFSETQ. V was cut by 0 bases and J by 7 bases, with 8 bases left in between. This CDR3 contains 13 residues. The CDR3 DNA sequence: TGCGCCAGCAGCTTGGGGCTAGCAAATGAGCAGTTCTTC. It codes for CASSLGLANEQFF.

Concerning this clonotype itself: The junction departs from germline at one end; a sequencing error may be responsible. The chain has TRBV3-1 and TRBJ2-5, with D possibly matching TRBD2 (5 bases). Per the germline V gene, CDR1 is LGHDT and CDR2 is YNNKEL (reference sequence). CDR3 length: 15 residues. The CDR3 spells CASSRELRAWETQHF. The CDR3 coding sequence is TGTGCCAGCAGCCGAGAATTGCGAGCGTGGGAGACCCAGCACTTC.

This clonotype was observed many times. The CDR3 nucleotides are TGTGCCAGCTCACCGACCCTCGACTCCTACGAGCAGTACTTC. It translates to CASSPTLDSYEQYF. This rearrangement joins TRBV18 to TRBJ2-7; D uncertain. The CDR3 length is 14 residues. Between the trimmed V and J ends, which lost 3 bases and 0 bases, there was a span of 9 bases. Germline V gene lookup returns CDR1 KGHSH and CDR2 LQKENI.

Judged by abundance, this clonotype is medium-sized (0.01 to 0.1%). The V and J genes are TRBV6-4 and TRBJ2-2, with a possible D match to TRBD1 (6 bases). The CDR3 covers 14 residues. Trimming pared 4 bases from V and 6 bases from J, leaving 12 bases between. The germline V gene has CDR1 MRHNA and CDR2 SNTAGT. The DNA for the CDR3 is TGTGCCAGCAGTGCAGGGGCTGGCTCCGGGGAGCTGTTTTTT. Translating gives CASSAGAGSGELFF.

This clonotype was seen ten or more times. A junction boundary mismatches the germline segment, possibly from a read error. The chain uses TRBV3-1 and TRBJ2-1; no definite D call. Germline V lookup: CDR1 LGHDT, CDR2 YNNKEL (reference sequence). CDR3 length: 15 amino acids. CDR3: CASSQERRTYNEQFF. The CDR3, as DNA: TGCGCCAGCAGCCAAGAAAGAAGAACCTACAATGAGCAGTTCTTC.

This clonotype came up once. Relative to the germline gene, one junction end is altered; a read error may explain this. CDR3 sequence (DNA): TGTGCCAGCAGCAAGGGGGGACTAGCTCCCCTCTTC. It yields the protein CASSKGGLAPLF. The V gene is TRBV5-4, the J gene TRBJ2-1; TRBD2 matches 9 bases. This CDR3 comprises 12 residues. Germline loops: CDR1 SGHNT, CDR2 YYREEE (reference sequence).

This chain's CDR3 is CASWGTSGRSTDTQYF. In DNA form, the CDR3 reads TGTGCCAGCTGGGGGACTAGCGGGAGGAGCACAGATACGCAGTATTTT. The V and J genes are TRBV12-3 or TRBV12-4 and TRBJ2-3; 15 bases match TRBD2. With 8 bases clipped from V and 0 bases from J, the junction kept 3 bases outside the gene matches. This CDR3 has 16 amino acids.

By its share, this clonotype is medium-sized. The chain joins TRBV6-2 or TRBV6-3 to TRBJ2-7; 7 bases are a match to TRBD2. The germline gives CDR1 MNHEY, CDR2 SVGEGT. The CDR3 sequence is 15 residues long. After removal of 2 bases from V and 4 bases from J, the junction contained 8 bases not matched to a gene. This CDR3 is CASSYMAGALYEQYF. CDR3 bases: TGTGCCAGCAGTTACATGGCGGGAGCGCTTTACGAGCAGTACTTC.

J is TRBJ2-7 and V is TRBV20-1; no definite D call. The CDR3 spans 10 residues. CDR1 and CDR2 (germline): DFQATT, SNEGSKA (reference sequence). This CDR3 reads CTASTYEQYF. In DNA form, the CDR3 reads TGCACTGCCTCCACCTACGAGCAGTACTTC.

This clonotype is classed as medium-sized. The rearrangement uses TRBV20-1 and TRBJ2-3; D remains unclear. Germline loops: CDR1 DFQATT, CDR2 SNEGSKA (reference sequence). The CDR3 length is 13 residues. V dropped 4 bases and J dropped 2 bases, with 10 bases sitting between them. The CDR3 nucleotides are TGCAGTGCTATAACAGCGATCACAGATACGCAGTATTTT. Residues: CSAITAITDTQYF.

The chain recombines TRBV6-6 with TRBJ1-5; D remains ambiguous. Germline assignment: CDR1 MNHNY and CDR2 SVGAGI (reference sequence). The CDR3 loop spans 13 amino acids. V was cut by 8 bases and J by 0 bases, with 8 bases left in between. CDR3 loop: CASSGLSNQPQHF. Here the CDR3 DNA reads TGTGCCAGCTCAGGACTTAGCAATCAGCCCCAGCATTTT.

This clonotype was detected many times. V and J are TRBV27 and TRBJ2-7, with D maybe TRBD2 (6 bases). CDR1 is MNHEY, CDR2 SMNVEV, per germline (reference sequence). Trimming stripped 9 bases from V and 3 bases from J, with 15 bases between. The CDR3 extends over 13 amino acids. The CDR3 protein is CARGGTSFYEQYF. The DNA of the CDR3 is TGTGCCAGGGGCGGGACTTCTTTCTACGAGCAGTACTTC.

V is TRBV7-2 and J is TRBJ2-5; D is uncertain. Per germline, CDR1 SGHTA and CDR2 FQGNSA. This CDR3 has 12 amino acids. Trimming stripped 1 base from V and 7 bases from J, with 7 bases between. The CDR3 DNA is TGTGCCAGCAGCTTAGATTTGGGGACCCAGTACTTC. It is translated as CASSLDLGTQYF. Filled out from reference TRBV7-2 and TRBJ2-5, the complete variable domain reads GAGVSQSPSNKVTEKGKDVELRCDPISGHTALYWYRQSLGQGLEFLIYFQGNSAPDKSGLPSDRFSAERTGGSVSTLTIQRTQQEDSAVYLCASSLDLGTQYFGPGTRLLVL.

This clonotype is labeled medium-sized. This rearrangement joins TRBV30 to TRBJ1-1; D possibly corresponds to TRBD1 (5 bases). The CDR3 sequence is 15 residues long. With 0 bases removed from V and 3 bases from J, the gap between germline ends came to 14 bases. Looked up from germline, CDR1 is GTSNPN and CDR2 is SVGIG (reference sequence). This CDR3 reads CAWSVLSGKDTEAFF. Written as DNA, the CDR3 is TGTGCCTGGAGTGTACTATCAGGGAAGGACACTGAAGCTTTCTTT.